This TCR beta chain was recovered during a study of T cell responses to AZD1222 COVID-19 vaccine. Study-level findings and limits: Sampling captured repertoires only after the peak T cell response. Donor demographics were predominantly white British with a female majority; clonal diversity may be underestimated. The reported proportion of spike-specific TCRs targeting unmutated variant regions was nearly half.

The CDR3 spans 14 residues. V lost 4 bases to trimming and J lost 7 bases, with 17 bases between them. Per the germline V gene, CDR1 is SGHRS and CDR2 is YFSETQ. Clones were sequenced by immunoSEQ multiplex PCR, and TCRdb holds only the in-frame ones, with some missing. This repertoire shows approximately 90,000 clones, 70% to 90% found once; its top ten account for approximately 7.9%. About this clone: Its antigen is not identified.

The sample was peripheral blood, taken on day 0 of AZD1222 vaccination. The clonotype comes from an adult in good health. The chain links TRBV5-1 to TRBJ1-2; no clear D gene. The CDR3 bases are TGCGCCAGCAGCGTTCCGCCTGGAGGTAGTGGCTACACCTTC. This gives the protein CASSVPPGGSGYTF.